Listed below are T cell receptor beta chains from one sample, sequenced in a study of blood T cell repertoires in COVID-19. Sequencing was performed with immunoSEQ multiplex PCR; in TCRdb, only in-frame clones are kept and a portion is missing. The table has hundreds of thousands of clones, around 89% seen once. Sequencing input: PBMCs or T cells enriched from blood (not recorded which). Source of these receptors: a woman aged 55-70 years in a cohort exposed to, infected with or recovered from COVID-19 (not recorded which). The CDR3 runs from the conserved cysteine through the conserved F or W. Fields, in order: D gene, J gene, V gene, clone size, CDR3 DNA, CDR3 protein. A D gene is named only where the DNA matches it firmly. Clone size is shown for a subset of rows, as once, few, many or a class of expanded clone.

.	TRBJ1-2	TRBV18	.	TGTGCCAGCTCACCGGTGGAGGGCTCCTGGGGCTACACCTTC	CASSPVEGSWGYTF
.	TRBJ2-6	TRBV5-6	.	TGTGCCAGCAGCTTCACAGGGCCTGGGGCCAACGTCCTGACTTTC	CASSFTGPGANVLTF
.	TRBJ2-7	TRBV4-3	.	TGCGCCAGCAGCCAAGAGGGGACACCGTACGAGCAGTACTTC	CASSQEGTPYEQYF
.	TRBJ2-7	TRBV24-1	.	TGTGCCACCATCCCGGTTGCCTACGAGCAGTACTTC	CATIPVAYEQYF
TRBD1	TRBJ2-5	TRBV6-6	.	TGTGCCAGCAGACAGGGGCGTGGGCCAGAGACCCAGTACTTC	CASRQGRGPETQYF
TRBD2	TRBJ2-1	TRBV3-1/TRBV3-2	.	TGTGCCAGCAGCCCGATTCCTAGCGGGGGCTACAATGAGCAGTTCTTC	CASSPIPSGGYNEQFF
TRBD1	TRBJ2-3	TRBV2	.	TGTGCCAGCAGTGAAGTTGGACAGGGGCCAGATACGCAGTATTTT	CASSEVGQGPDTQYF
.	TRBJ1-6	TRBV5-4	once	TGTGCCAGCAGCTTGGAGACAGAAAATTCACCCCTCCACTTT	CASSLETENSPLHF
.	TRBJ2-1	TRBV1	.	TGCACCAGCAGGCAGGGACTAGCGGGATTAGGGGGATACGGATCCGGGCAGTTCTTC	CTSRQGLAGLGGYGSGQFF
.	TRBJ2-2	TRBV5-8	.	TGTGCCAGCAGCTTGGTACTCGCCTCTGGGCTGTTTTTT	CASSLVLASGLFF
TRBD1	TRBJ1-5	TRBV6-4	once	TGTGCCAGCAGTGATCCGACAGGGAGAAGATGGCCCCAGCATTTT	CASSDPTGRRWPQHF
.	TRBJ2-2	TRBV28	.	TGTGCCAGCAGTCACTACACCGGGGAGCTGTTTTTT	CASSHYTGELFF
.	TRBJ2-5	TRBV28	.	TGTGCCAGCAGTTTATGGACCGGGGGAAAGGAGACCCAGTACTTC	CASSLWTGGKETQYF
TRBD1	TRBJ2-6	TRBV28	.	TGTGCCAGCAGTGCGGACAGGGGGCGGTCTGGGGCCAACGTCCTGACTTTC	CASSADRGRSGANVLTF
TRBD2	TRBJ2-7	TRBV6-1	.	TGTGCCAGCACCCAACTAGCGGGAATCTTCGAGCAGTACTTC	CASTQLAGIFEQYF
.	TRBJ2-1	TRBV14	.	TGTGCCAGCAGCCAAGAAGTAGCACAGGGTAGTCAGCGAAGGCAGTTCTTC	CASSQEVAQGSQRRQFF
TRBD1	TRBJ1-2	TRBV6-2/TRBV6-3	.	TGTGCCAGCAGTTACGGACAGGGGAACTATGGCTACACCTTC	CASSYGQGNYGYTF
.	TRBJ2-7	TRBV7-9	.	TGTGCCAGCAGCCCCCCCTCTAGCAACGAGCAGTACTTC	CASSPPSSNEQYF
TRBD1	TRBJ1-4	TRBV30	.	TGTGCCTGGAGTGGGCGACAGGGGGCGCATGAAAAACTGTTTTTT	CAWSGRQGAHEKLFF
TRBD2	TRBJ2-1	TRBV19	few	TGTGCCAGTAGTACCCTAACTACTAGCGGGCGAGGCAATGAGCAGTTCTTC	CASSTLTTSGRGNEQFF
TRBD1	TRBJ2-7	TRBV24-1	.	TGTGCCACCAGTGATCAACACAGGGGGATCTACGAGCAGTACTTC	CATSDQHRGIYEQYF
.	TRBJ2-3	TRBV30	.	TGTGCCTGGGACCCTCCGGTGACTCTAAGCACAGATACGCAGTATTTT	CAWDPPVTLSTDTQYF
TRBD2	TRBJ2-1	TRBV23-1	.	TGCGCCAGCAGTCAATGCCGGCCCCCTAGCGGGAGTTACAATGAGCAGTTCTTC	CASSQCRPPSGSYNEQFF
TRBD1	TRBJ2-5	TRBV6-2/TRBV6-3	.	TGTGCCAGCAGTAGAAGGGGGCAAGGGGAGACCCAGTACTTC	CASSRRGQGETQYF
.	TRBJ2-1	TRBV7-3	.	TGTGCCAGCAGCTTTAAACCGTGGGACCCCGAAATCGGGGGTTCTACCGATGAGCAGTTCTTC	CASSFKPWDPEIGGSTDEQFF